This entry lists 4 T cell receptor beta chains sequenced from one sample in a study of cytomegalovirus exposure and HLA in healthy donors. PCR employed 60 Vbeta and 13 Jbeta primers. This table comes from immunoSEQ multiplex PCR, and its TCRdb copy is limited to in-frame clones, with some not included. The repertoire consists of 150,000 to 200,000 clones, with about 81% occurring once and the leading ten covering less than 2%. Input material: PBMCs. The source is a woman under 30 in good health and CMV-seronegative.

The table lists this clone with a count of one. V and J are TRBV5-1 and TRBJ2-1; 13 nucleotides line up with TRBD2. Germline CDR1 and CDR2: SGHRS and YFSETQ. V shed 3 bases and J 9 bases; nucleotides not matched to a gene: 9. The CDR3 loop spans 16 amino acids. This chain's CDR3 is CASSSLTSGRSREQFF. In DNA, the CDR3 is TGCGCCAGCAGCTCGCTGACTAGCGGGAGGTCGCGTGAGCAGTTCTTC.

V gene TRBV5-6 combines with J gene TRBJ2-1, with 11 bases matching TRBD2. The germline V gene encodes CDR1 SGHDT and CDR2 YYEEEE. CDR3 size: 16 residues. V lost 0 bases and J lost 9; bases outside the gene matches: 8. The CDR3 region is CASSLVELAGVGEQFF. The DNA for the CDR3 is TGTGCCAGCAGCTTGGTTGAACTAGCGGGAGTGGGTGAGCAGTTCTTC.

The count of this clone is one. The chain is built from TRBV11-1 and TRBJ2-7; D is ambiguous. Germline V gene lookup returns CDR1 SGHAT and CDR2 FQDESV (reference sequence). The ends were cut back, 5 bases at V and 13 bases at J, with 18 bases in the middle. The CDR3 sequence is 12 residues long. The CDR3 DNA reads as TGTGCCAGCAGCCGGCCCGCTACGAGGAAATACTTC. It yields the protein CASSRPATRKYF.

V usage is TRBV2 and J usage is TRBJ2-1, with D possibly matching TRBD2 (6 bases). V was trimmed by 7 bases and J by 2 bases, leaving 12 bases between them. The CDR3 totals 14 residues. The germline V gene has CDR1 SNHLY and CDR2 FYNNEI. CDR3 residues: CASMRRGTYNEQFF. Written as DNA, the CDR3 is TGTGCCAGCATGCGGAGGGGAACCTACAATGAGCAGTTCTTC.